Here is one T cell receptor beta chain with its context. Antigen specificity is unknown. Trimming removed 4 bases at V and 10 bases at J, with 8 bases between. The CDR3 spans 11 residues. Germline-derived CDR1 and CDR2 are MDHEN and SYDVKM. Genomic DNA of each subset was evenly split across several immunoSEQ plates. Assay: immunoSEQ multiplex PCR; the TCRdb copy retains only in-frame clones and omits some. The sample holds 300,000 to 400,000 clones, around 72% seen once. Donors had no recently reported acute infections or vaccinations and were HIV-negative. The data were taken from a study of shared clonotypes between healthy human individuals. General study results and limits: Read depth was anticipated to influence clonotype sharing among donors. Clonotypes shared by all four sorted-subset donors had higher generation probabilities than non-shared clonotypes.

The gene calls are TRBV28 and TRBJ2-1; D is unresolved. The receptor was derived from a man aged 25-40 years in good health. The sequencing sample was made of memory CD4+ T cells sorted from blood. Subset denoted: CD45RA-negative fraction. CDR3 sequence: CASSSPREQFF. CDR3 DNA sequence: TGTGCCAGCAGTTCCCCCCGCGAGCAGTTCTTC. Complete variable domain (other parts from reference TRBV28 and TRBJ2-1): DVKVTQSSRYLVKRTGEKVFLECVQDMDHENMFWYRQDPGLGLRLIYFSYDVKMKEKGDIPEGYSVSREKKERFSLILESASTNQTSMYLCASSSPREQFFGPGTRLTVL.